Sequencing of this TCR beta chain was carried out in a study of shared clonotypes between healthy human individuals. Study observations and caveats: The low donor count limited represented genetic and exposure-history diversity.

Points on this clone: Its antigen is as yet unknown.

At a deep level, the assay was run. TCRdb keeps only in-frame clones here, not all; method: immunoSEQ multiplex PCR. The table lists around 480,000 clones, about 80% of them singletons. Germline V gene lookup returns CDR1 SGHAT and CDR2 FQDESV (reference sequence). The V gene lost 3 bases and the J gene lost 6 bases, with 15 bases spanning the gap. This CDR3 spans 15 amino acids. The TCR was taken from a woman aged 35 to 49 in good health. Some clones in this sample may be carry-over from other donors' samples. V and J are TRBV11-1 and TRBJ2-1; D might be TRBD1 or TRBD2, each matching 5 bases. The sequenced sample was PBMCs. CDR3 bases: TGTGCCAGCAGCTTCGGACGGGACCACTTCAATGAGCAGTTCTTC. This encodes CASSFGRDHFNEQFF.